The sequence of this TCR beta chain was determined in a study of PD-1 blockade in classical Hodgkin lymphoma. The sample's time point: newly diagnosed, previously untreated cHL patient sample. Regarding this clone: No antigen is known for it.

The CDR3 runs to 13 residues. The germline gives CDR1 SQVTM, CDR2 ANQGSEA. V lost 3 bases and J lost 4; bases outside the gene matches: 5. Study-wide results and caveats: Nothing has yet pinned down what causes the repertoire differences, possibly disease activity or prior therapy.

Repertoires were generated with immunoSEQ multiplex PCR, while TCRdb's copy carries only in-frame clones and drops some. The table includes some 49,000 clones, approximately 91% detected once. This receptor was obtained from a human donor with classical Hodgkin lymphoma. The sample taken for sequencing was peripheral blood mononuclear cells (PBMCs). This chain uses TRBV29-1 with TRBJ1-1; 7 bases are shared with TRBD1. The CDR3 DNA reads TGCAGCGTTGAGAGGGGGCAGGGCACTGAAGCTTTCTTT. It translates to CSVERGQGTEAFF.